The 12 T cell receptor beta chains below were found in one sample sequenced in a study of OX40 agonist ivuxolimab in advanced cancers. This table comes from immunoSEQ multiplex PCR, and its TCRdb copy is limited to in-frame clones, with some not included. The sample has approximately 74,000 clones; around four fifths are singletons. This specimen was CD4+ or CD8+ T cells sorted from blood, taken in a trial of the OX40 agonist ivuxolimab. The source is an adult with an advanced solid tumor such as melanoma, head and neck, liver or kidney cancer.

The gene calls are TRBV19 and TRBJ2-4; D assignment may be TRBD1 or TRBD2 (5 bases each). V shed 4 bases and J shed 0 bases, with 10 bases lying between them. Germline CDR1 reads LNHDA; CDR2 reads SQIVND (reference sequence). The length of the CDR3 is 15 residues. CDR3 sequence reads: CASSNLGTAKNIQYF. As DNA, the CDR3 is TGTGCCAGTAGTAACCTCGGGACAGCCAAAAACATTCAGTACTTC.

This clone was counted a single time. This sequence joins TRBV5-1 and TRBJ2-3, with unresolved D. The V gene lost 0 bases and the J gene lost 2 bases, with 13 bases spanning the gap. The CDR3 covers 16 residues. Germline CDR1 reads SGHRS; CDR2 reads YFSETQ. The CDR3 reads CASSLGTAQNTDTQYF. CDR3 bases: TGCGCCAGCAGCTTGGGGACGGCCCAAAACACAGATACGCAGTATTTT. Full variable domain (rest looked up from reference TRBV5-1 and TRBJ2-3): KAGVTQTPRYLIKTRGQQVTLSCSPISGHRSVSWYQQTPGQGLQFLFEYFSETQRNKGNFPGRFSGRQFSNSRSEMNVSTLELGDSALYLCASSLGTAQNTDTQYFGPGTRLTVL.

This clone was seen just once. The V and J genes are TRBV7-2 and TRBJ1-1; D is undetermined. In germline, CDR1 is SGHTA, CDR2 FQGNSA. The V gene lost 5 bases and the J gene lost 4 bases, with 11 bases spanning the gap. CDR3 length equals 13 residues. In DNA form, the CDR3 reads TGTGCCAGCAGCAGAGACAAGGGCACTGAAGCTTTCTTT. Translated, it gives CASSRDKGTEAFF.

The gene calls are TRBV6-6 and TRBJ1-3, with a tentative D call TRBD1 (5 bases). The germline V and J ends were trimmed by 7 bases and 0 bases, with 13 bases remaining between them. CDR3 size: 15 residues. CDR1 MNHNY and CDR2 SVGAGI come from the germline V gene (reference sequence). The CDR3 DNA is TGTGCCAGCAAGGAAGGGGTGGGCTCTGGAAACACCATATATTTT. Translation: CASKEGVGSGNTIYF.

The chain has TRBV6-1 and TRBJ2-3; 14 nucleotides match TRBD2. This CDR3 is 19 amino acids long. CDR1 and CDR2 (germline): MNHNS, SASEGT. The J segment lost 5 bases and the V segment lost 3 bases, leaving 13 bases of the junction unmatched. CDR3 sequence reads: CASSEPRRLAGGLQDTQYF. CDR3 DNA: TGTGCCAGCAGTGAGCCCAGGCGACTAGCGGGAGGGCTTCAAGATACGCAGTATTTT.

In DNA, the CDR3 is TGTGCCAGCAGCTTAGCGGGGGTGAACACTGAAGCTTTCTTT. Translating it yields CASSLAGVNTEAFF. The rearrangement joins TRBV7-8 to TRBJ1-1; D perhaps matches TRBD1 (5 bases). V was shortened by 0 bases and J by 0 bases, with 5 bases between the two germline ends. This CDR3 contains 14 residues. Germline V lookup: CDR1 SGHVS, CDR2 FQNEAQ.

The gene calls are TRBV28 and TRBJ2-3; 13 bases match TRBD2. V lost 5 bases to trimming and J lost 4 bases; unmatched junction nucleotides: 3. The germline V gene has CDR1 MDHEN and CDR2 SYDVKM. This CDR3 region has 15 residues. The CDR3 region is CASSGLAGASDTQYF. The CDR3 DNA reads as TGTGCCAGCAGTGGACTAGCGGGGGCCTCAGATACGCAGTATTTT.

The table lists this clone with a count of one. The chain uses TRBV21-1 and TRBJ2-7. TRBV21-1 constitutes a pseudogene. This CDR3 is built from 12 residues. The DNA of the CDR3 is TGTGCCAGCAGCAAAAAGGGTTACGAGCAGTACTTC. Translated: CASSKKGYEQYF.

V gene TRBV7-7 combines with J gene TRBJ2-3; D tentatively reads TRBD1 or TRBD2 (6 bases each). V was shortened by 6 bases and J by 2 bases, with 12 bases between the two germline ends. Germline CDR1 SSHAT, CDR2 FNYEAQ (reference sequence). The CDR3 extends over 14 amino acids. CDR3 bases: TGTGCCAGCAGTTCCGGGGGCCCCACAGATACGCAGTATTTT. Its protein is CASSSGGPTDTQYF.

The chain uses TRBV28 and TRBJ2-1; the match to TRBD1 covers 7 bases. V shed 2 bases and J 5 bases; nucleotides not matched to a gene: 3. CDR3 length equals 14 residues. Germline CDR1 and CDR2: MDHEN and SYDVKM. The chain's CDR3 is CASSLPGTDNEQFF. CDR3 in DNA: TGTGCCAGCAGTTTACCCGGGACAGACAATGAGCAGTTCTTC.

The CDR3 spells CASEGQGTDTQYF. The CDR3 coding sequence is TGTGCCAGCGAGGGACAGGGAACAGATACGCAGTATTTT. The chain employs TRBV6-1 and TRBJ2-3, with 9 bases that match TRBD1. After removal of 8 bases from V and 3 bases from J, the junction contained 3 bases not matched to a gene. Germline V CDR1 and CDR2: MNHNS, SASEGT. The CDR3 has 13 residues.

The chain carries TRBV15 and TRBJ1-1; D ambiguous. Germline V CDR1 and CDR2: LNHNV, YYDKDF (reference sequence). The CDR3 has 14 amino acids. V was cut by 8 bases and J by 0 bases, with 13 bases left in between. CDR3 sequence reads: CATADKYMNTEAFF. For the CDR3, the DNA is TGTGCCACCGCCGACAAGTACATGAACACTGAAGCTTTCTTT. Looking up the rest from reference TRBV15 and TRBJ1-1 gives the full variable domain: DAMVIQNPRYQVTQFGKPVTLSCSQTLNHNVMYWYQQKSSQAPKLLFHYYDKDFNNEADTPDNFQSRRPNTSFCFLDIRSPGLGDTAMYLCATADKYMNTEAFFGQGTRLTVV.